This T cell receptor beta chain was sequenced for a study of blood T cell repertoires in COVID-19. Study overall: Researchers got acute and convalescent COVID-19 samples from the United States, Italy and Spain. PBMCs, B-cell-depleted T cells, or T cells were the source of the cDNA or gDNA that made up the material.

Methods used by the authors: Nucleated cell number was recorded as an estimate derived from reference gene primer amplification. Assay: immunoSEQ multiplex PCR; the TCRdb copy retains only in-frame clones and omits some. From that table come the V and J calls and clone size; the DNA was used to work out D and trimming. Of 250,000 or so clones detected, about 90% appear once; the ten largest clones hold around 1.5%. The sample was peripheral blood. The origin of this receptor is an older man with acute or convalescent COVID-19.

CDR3 region: CASSEYQGDFVNEQYF. The CDR3 DNA follows: TGTGCCAGTAGTGAATATCAGGGGGACTTTGTCAACGAGCAGTACTTC. The chain is built from TRBV19 and TRBJ2-7, with D possibly TRBD1 on 7 matching bases. V lost 5 bases to trimming and J lost 5 bases, with 22 bases between them. This CDR3 spans 16 amino acids. Germline V gene data show CDR1 as LNHDA and CDR2 as SQIVND (reference sequence).